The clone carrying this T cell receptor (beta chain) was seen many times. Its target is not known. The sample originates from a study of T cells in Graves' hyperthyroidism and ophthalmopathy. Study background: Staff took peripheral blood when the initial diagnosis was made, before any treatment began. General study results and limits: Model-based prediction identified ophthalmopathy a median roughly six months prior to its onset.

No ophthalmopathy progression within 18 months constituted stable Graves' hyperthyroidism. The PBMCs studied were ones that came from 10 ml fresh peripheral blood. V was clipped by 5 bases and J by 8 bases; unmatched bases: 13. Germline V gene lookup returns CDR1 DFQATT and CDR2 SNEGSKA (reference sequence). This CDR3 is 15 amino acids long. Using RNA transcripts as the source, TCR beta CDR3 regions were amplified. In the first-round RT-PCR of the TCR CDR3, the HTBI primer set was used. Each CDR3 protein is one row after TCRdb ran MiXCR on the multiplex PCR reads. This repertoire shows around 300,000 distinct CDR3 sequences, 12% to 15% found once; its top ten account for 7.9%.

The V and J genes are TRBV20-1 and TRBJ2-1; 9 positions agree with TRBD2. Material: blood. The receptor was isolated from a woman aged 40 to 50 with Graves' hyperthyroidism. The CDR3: CSAPPLGLANDEQFF. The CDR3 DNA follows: TGCAGTGCTCCCCCACTGGGACTAGCCAACGATGAGCAGTTCTTC.